This entry lists 10 T cell receptor beta chains sequenced from one sample in a study of blood T cell repertoires in COVID-19. Assay used: immunoSEQ multiplex PCR; TCRdb lists only in-frame clones, some missing. Among approximately 270,000 clones, about 89% were seen once, and the ten largest hold about 8.7%. The specimen was peripheral blood. The receptors here all came from a man aged 35-49 years with active or convalescent COVID-19.

This rearrangement joins TRBV12-3 or TRBV12-4 to TRBJ1-2; a weak D match, TRBD1 (5 bases). Trimming took 7 bases from V and 8 from J, leaving 14 bases between them. The CDR3 loop spans 12 amino acids. CDR3 region: CASNQGLGGYTF. The DNA of the CDR3 is TGTGCCAGCAACCAGGGTTTAGGGGGCTACACCTTC.

The V gene is TRBV18, the J gene TRBJ2-5; 8 nucleotides line up with TRBD1. The CDR3 totals 15 residues. V trimming: 6 bases; J trimming: 4 bases; junction bases outside the gene matches: 10. Germline V gives CDR1 KGHSH, CDR2 LQKENI. The CDR3 sequence is CASSHDRGGRETQYF. The CDR3 bases are TGTGCCAGCTCGCATGACAGGGGAGGAAGAGAGACCCAGTACTTC.

This sequence joins TRBV5-1 and TRBJ1-3; D is unclear. Trimming took 6 bases from V and 4 from J, leaving 17 bases between them. Germline assignment: CDR1 SGHRS and CDR2 YFSETQ. The CDR3 runs 15 residues. CDR3 nucleotide sequence: TGCGCCAGCACCCCCGAAGGAGTTGGAGGAAACACCATATATTTT. This gives the protein CASTPEGVGGNTIYF.

The chain uses TRBV10-3 and TRBJ2-1, with D possibly being TRBD2 (5 bases). Trimming shortened V by 7 bases and J by 0 bases, and 13 bases separated the two germline ends. The V gene's germline CDR1 is ENHRY and CDR2 SYGVKD. The CDR3 has 15 amino acids. The CDR3 sequence is CAITAGGSSYNEQFF. CDR3 in DNA: TGTGCCATCACTGCGGGCGGTAGCTCCTACAATGAGCAGTTCTTC.

The genes are TRBV5-4 and TRBJ1-2, with a possible D match to TRBD1 (6 bases). Germline-derived CDR1 and CDR2 are SGHNT and YYREEE (reference sequence). This CDR3 region has 15 residues. The ends were cut back, 5 bases at V and 4 bases at J, with 18 bases in the middle. CDR3: CASRITGSSSYGYTF. CDR3 in DNA: TGTGCCAGCAGAATTACAGGGTCGAGTAGCTATGGCTACACCTTC.

A few counts support this clone. This chain's CDR3 is CACPEGAAAFF. The DNA for the CDR3 is TGTGCCTGTCCTGAAGGGGCGGCGGCTTTCTTT. The chain carries TRBV30 and TRBJ1-1; tentatively, D is TRBD1 (5 bases). The germline V gene encodes CDR1 GTSNPN and CDR2 SVGIG (reference sequence). The CDR3 contains 11 residues. V was clipped by 6 bases and J by 11 bases, with 16 bases between them.

The V and J genes are TRBV18 and TRBJ1-2, with 9 bases matching TRBD1. Germline lookup yields CDR1 KGHSH and CDR2 LQKENI. Unmatched junction bases numbered 13, after V lost 7 bases and J lost 10 bases. The CDR3 is 14 amino acids. CDR3: CASWETGQGRIYTF. CDR3 bases: TGTGCCAGCTGGGAAACGGGACAGGGCCGAATCTACACCTTC.

The chain carries TRBV2 and TRBJ1-1, with D possibly matching TRBD1 (6 bases). This CDR3 has 15 residues. The V end was cut by 11 bases, the J end by 2 bases, with 21 bases between. CDR1 is SNHLY and CDR2 is FYNNEI in the germline V gene. CDR3 amino acids: CARGRGAGDNTEAFF. CDR3 coding DNA: TGTGCCCGCGGGCGGGGGGCAGGGGATAACACTGAAGCTTTCTTT.

The V and J genes are TRBV5-8 and TRBJ1-2, with 8 bases identical to TRBD1. There are 17 residues in the CDR3. CDR1 is SGHTS and CDR2 is YDEGEE in the germline V gene. The J segment lost 8 bases and the V segment lost 4 bases, leaving 19 bases of the junction unmatched. The CDR3 reads CASSPEPSDRGMWGYTF. The CDR3 DNA reads TGTGCCAGCAGCCCCGAACCCTCCGACAGGGGAATGTGGGGCTACACCTTC.

This clone was recorded only once. V gene TRBV2 combines with J gene TRBJ2-2; TRBD1 matches 7 bases. This CDR3 is built from 16 residues. The germline V gene has CDR1 SNHLY and CDR2 FYNNEI. Losses at the gene ends were 2 bases for V and 2 bases for J; bases not matched to a gene: 5. As DNA, the CDR3 is TGTGCCAGCAGTGAATGGGGGACAGTTAACACCGGGGAGCTGTTTTTT. Its translation: CASSEWGTVNTGELFF.